The next 2 T cell receptor beta chains were all read from a single sample in a study of sequential checkpoint blockade in melanoma. Regarding treatment: randomized to nivolumab then ipilimumab (arm A) or the reverse (arm B). This table comes from immunoSEQ multiplex PCR, and its TCRdb copy is limited to in-frame clones, with some not included. Of tens of thousands of clones listed, around two thirds are singletons. The sample here was CD8+ T cells sorted from blood (inferred from file names), taken from a patient given nivolumab and ipilimumab in sequence. These receptor sequences come from a human donor with melanoma.

The genes are TRBV4-1 and TRBJ1-2; D is unclear. The CDR3 is made up of 14 amino acids. In germline, CDR1 is MGHRA, CDR2 YSYEKL. Trimming stripped 0 bases from V and 4 bases from J, with 9 bases between. CDR3 nucleotide sequence: TGCGCCAGCAGCCAAGATAATGTCCCCTATGGCTACACCTTC. Its translation: CASSQDNVPYGYTF.

The CDR3 region has the DNA TGTGCCAGCAGCCTTATGACAGGGGTGTTCGACAATGAGCAGTTCTTC. Translating gives CASSLMTGVFDNEQFF. The chain links TRBV7-9 to TRBJ2-1; 8 bases match TRBD1. CDR3 length equals 16 residues. Germline trimming cut 5 bases from V and 5 bases from J; bases unmatched to any gene: 11. Per germline, CDR1 SEHNR and CDR2 FQNEAQ (reference sequence).